Shown below are 6 T cell receptor beta chains from a single sample sequenced in a study of blood T cell repertoires in COVID-19. Method: immunoSEQ multiplex PCR; TCRdb's copy keeps in-frame clones and lacks some. The data contain more than 90,000 clones, roughly 88% of them singletons. Sequenced: peripheral blood. The receptors come from a human donor in a cohort sampled during active COVID-19.

The chain links TRBV20-1 to TRBJ1-1; D not resolved. Trimming removed 6 bases from V and 5 bases from J, with 10 bases in between. This CDR3 has 11 amino acids. From germline, CDR1 is DFQATT and CDR2 SNEGSKA (reference sequence). This CDR3 is CSARLVTEAFF. CDR3 in DNA: TGCAGTGCGAGACTTGTGACTGAAGCTTTCTTT.

J is TRBJ2-7 and V is TRBV4-1; D is possibly TRBD2 (5 bases). V was shortened by 4 bases and J by 3 bases, with 7 bases between the two germline ends. The CDR3 has 12 amino acids. The germline gives CDR1 MGHRA, CDR2 YSYEKL. DNA for the CDR3: TGCGCCAGCAGCCTACGGGGCTACGAGCAGTACTTC. This translates into CASSLRGYEQYF.

The chain combines TRBV20-1 with TRBJ1-1; D remains ambiguous. V lost 6 bases and J 8 bases, leaving 10 bases between the germline ends. The germline V gene encodes CDR1 DFQATT and CDR2 SNEGSKA (reference sequence). This CDR3 has 10 amino acids. The DNA of the CDR3 is TGCAGTGCGAAGGGAGCCGAAGCTTTCTTT. It translates to CSAKGAEAFF.

This clone was picked up a small number of times. The chain has TRBV5-1 and TRBJ2-7; 9 nucleotides line up with TRBD1. This CDR3 has 13 amino acids. J was trimmed by 12 bases and V by 2 bases; bases with no gene match: 9. Looked up from germline, CDR1 is SGHRS and CDR2 is YFSETQ. The CDR3 protein is CASSLETGGGRYF. In DNA, the CDR3 is TGCGCCAGCAGCTTAGAGACAGGGGGAGGGCGGTACTTC.

V is TRBV5-1 and J is TRBJ1-1, with TRBD1 matching over 9 bases. The CDR3 totals 13 residues. CDR1 SGHRS and CDR2 YFSETQ come from the germline V gene. With 0 bases clipped from V and 7 bases from J, the junction kept 1 base outside the gene matches. CDR3 in DNA: TGCGCCAGCAGCTTGGACAGGGGGCGTGAAGCTTTCTTT. It yields the protein CASSLDRGREAFF.

The CDR3 DNA reads TGTGCCAGCAGCCCCCCGGGACAGGGATTTGAGCAGTTCTTC. It translates to CASSPPGQGFEQFF. V gene TRBV11-2 combines with J gene TRBJ2-1; 9 bases align to TRBD1. Germline assignment: CDR1 SGHAT and CDR2 FQNNGV. CDR3 length: 14 residues. The V segment lost 5 bases and the J segment 9 bases; nucleotides outside the gene matches: 8.